This T cell receptor (beta chain) was documented in a study of T-cell memory formation after mild COVID-19. Looking at the study overall: Clusters were largely donor specific. General study findings and limits: Still unconfirmed is whether the second-wave clones peaking on day 37 recognized SARS-CoV-2. The CD4+ clones that contracted clustered mainly within CM and EM, and the CD8+ clones concentrated in EMRA. A second wave expanding day 15 to 37 was CD4+-biased; contracting clones were balanced.

In regard to this clonotype: Its antigen is currently unknown.

CDR1 and CDR2 (germline): SQVTM, ANQGSEA. The CDR3 length is 14 residues. V dropped 4 bases and J dropped 2 bases, with 13 bases sitting between them. TCRdb called the 5' RACE reads again in MiXCR, with one record for every CDR3 protein. The table has roughly 320,000 distinct CDR3 sequences, around 30% seen once. The chain carries TRBV29-1 and TRBJ2-3, with D maybe TRBD1 (6 bases). The specimen was PBMCs or a T cell subset sorted from them (not recorded which). This receptor was obtained from an adult woman who had mild COVID-19 (a few samples of this study predate the infection). Cell type and time point are not known. CDR3 amino acids: CSVADRLNTDTQYF. For the CDR3, the DNA is TGCAGCGTTGCAGACAGGCTGAACACAGATACGCAGTATTTT.